A single sample gave rise to the 21 T cell receptor beta chains below, sequenced in a study of T cell responses to AZD1222 COVID-19 vaccine. Sequencing used immunoSEQ multiplex PCR; TCRdb keeps in-frame clones, though not all of them. The repertoire holds some 200,000 clones, roughly 93% seen once, with approximately 3.9% in the top ten. The sequencing here drew on peripheral blood, taken on day 0 of AZD1222 vaccination. These receptors were taken from an adult in good health.

V usage is TRBV14 and J usage is TRBJ2-5; D uncertain. V shed 1 base and J shed 5 bases, with 5 bases lying between them. The CDR3 has 12 amino acids. Germline lookup yields CDR1 SGHDN and CDR2 FVKESK. CDR3 loop: CASSQADETQYF. The CDR3 DNA follows: TGTGCCAGCAGCCAAGCGGATGAGACCCAGTACTTC. Together with reference TRBV14 and TRBJ2-5, the CDR3 gives the full variable domain: EAGVTQFPSHSVIEKGQTVTLRCDPISGHDNLYWYRRVMGKEIKFLLHFVKESKQDESGMPNNRFLAERTGGTYSTLKVQPAELEDSGVYFCASSQADETQYFGPGTRLLVL.

This clone was recorded only once. The chain uses TRBV5-1 and TRBJ2-3; maybe TRBD2 (5 bases). Germline V gives CDR1 SGHRS, CDR2 YFSETQ. The CDR3 extends over 12 amino acids. V dropped 4 bases and J dropped 5 bases, with 8 bases sitting between them. The DNA for the CDR3 is TGCGCCAGCAGCCGCCGGGGAGATACGCAGTATTTT. Amino acids: CASSRRGDTQYF.

This clone is a singleton in its sample. V and J are TRBV28 and TRBJ2-7, with 11 positions matching TRBD2. This CDR3 spans 16 amino acids. The ends lost 5 bases at V and 2 bases at J; junction bases unmatched: 8. Germline CDR1 is MDHEN and CDR2 is SYDVKM. The CDR3 is CASSTSSSGRTYEQYF. CDR3 nucleotides: TGTGCCAGCAGTACGTCCTCTAGCGGGAGGACCTACGAGCAGTACTTC.

The CDR3 region has the DNA TGTGCCAGCAGTTACTCACTACAGGGAGGTGGTTCACCCCTCCACTTT. It is translated as CASSYSLQGGGSPLHF. The chain joins TRBV6-5 to TRBJ1-6; tentative D call: TRBD1 (6 bases). The germline gives CDR1 MNHEY, CDR2 SVGAGI. This CDR3 is built from 16 residues. Trimming left V 0 bases short and J 9 bases short, with 15 bases between.

Notes on this clone: The same CDR3 can be traced to other DNA sequences in this sample. The rearrangement links TRBV5-1 to TRBJ2-2, with D possibly matching TRBD1 (7 bases). The CDR3 sequence is 14 residues long. The germline V gene has CDR1 SGHRS and CDR2 YFSETQ. Trimming cost V 5 bases and J 3 bases, with 11 bases left between them. The CDR3 sequence is CASRRDSDTGELFF. DNA of the CDR3: TGCGCCAGCAGGCGGGACAGTGACACCGGGGAGCTGTTTTTT. Using reference TRBV5-1 and TRBJ2-2 for the parts outside the CDR3, the full variable domain is KAGVTQTPRYLIKTRGQQVTLSCSPISGHRSVSWYQQTPGQGLQFLFEYFSETQRNKGNFPGRFSGRQFSNSRSEMNVSTLELGDSALYLCASRRDSDTGELFFGEGSRLTVL.

The chain uses TRBV2 and TRBJ1-5, with TRBD1 matching 8 bases. Unmatched junction bases numbered 7, after V lost 5 bases and J lost 7 bases. The CDR3 extends over 14 amino acids. The germline V gene encodes CDR1 SNHLY and CDR2 FYNNEI. CDR3 region: CASSPSTGEQPQHF. Here the CDR3 DNA reads TGTGCCAGCAGTCCTTCGACAGGGGAGCAGCCCCAGCATTTT.

The CDR3 reads CASSEEAAYGYTF. CDR3 DNA: TGTGCCAGCAGTGAGGAGGCAGCTTATGGCTACACCTTC. The chain carries TRBV6-1 and TRBJ1-2; D not resolved. CDR1 is MNHNS and CDR2 is SASEGT in the germline V gene. Trimming took 3 bases from V and 5 from J, leaving 10 bases between them. The CDR3 is 13 amino acids.

Remarks on this clone: Other DNA sequences from this sample encode an identical CDR3 as well. The V gene is TRBV5-4, the J gene TRBJ1-2; 10 bases align to TRBD1. V dropped 4 bases and J dropped 4; count of bases not matched to a gene: 4. The length of the CDR3 is 14 residues. Germline V CDR1 and CDR2: SGHNT, YYREEE (reference sequence). The CDR3 DNA reads as TGTGCCAGCAGCCCCGGACAGGGGGGCTATGGCTACACCTTC. This encodes CASSPGQGGYGYTF. The full variable domain, its missing parts supplied by reference TRBV5-4 and TRBJ1-2, is ETGVTQSPTHLIKTRGQQVTLRCSSQSGHNTVSWYQQALGQGPQFIFQYYREEENGRGNFPPRFSGLQFPNYSSELNVNALELDDSALYLCASSPGQGGYGYTFGSGTRLTVV.

This sequence joins TRBV4-1 and TRBJ1-2, with 8 bases that match TRBD1. V gave up 0 bases and J gave up 6 bases; unmatched junction bases: 18. This CDR3 has 19 amino acids. Germline V gives CDR1 MGHRA, CDR2 YSYEKL. The CDR3: CASSQDLILGQGGFNGYTF. DNA for the CDR3: TGCGCCAGCAGCCAAGATTTAATTTTAGGACAGGGAGGGTTTAATGGCTACACCTTC.

This chain uses TRBV4-1 with TRBJ1-6, with 9 nucleotides matching TRBD1. CDR3 length equals 19 residues. With 0 bases clipped from V and 6 bases from J, the junction kept 12 bases outside the gene matches. Looked up from germline, CDR1 is MGHRA and CDR2 is YSYEKL. In DNA, the CDR3 is TGCGCCAGCAGCCAAGATCTGGGACAGGGTCTAAATGGTAATTCACCCCTCCACTTT. Translated: CASSQDLGQGLNGNSPLHF.

The V gene is TRBV5-6, the J gene TRBJ1-4; D unresolved. The germline gives CDR1 SGHDT, CDR2 YYEEEE. The CDR3 contains 12 residues. V lost 5 bases, J lost 4 bases, and 6 bases lay in between. Written as DNA, the CDR3 is TGTGCCAGCAGTAGTAATAATGAAAAACTGTTTTTT. Protein: CASSSNNEKLFF.

V gene TRBV2 combines with J gene TRBJ1-2; perhaps TRBD1 as D (6 bases). Germline assignment: CDR1 SNHLY and CDR2 FYNNEI. V was shortened by 8 bases and J by 5 bases, with 12 bases between the two germline ends. This CDR3 is built from 12 residues. CDR3 sequence reads: CASGGRQYGYTF. DNA of the CDR3: TGTGCCAGCGGGGGGCGCCAGTATGGCTACACCTTC.

The rearrangement links TRBV7-9 to TRBJ2-5; D is undetermined. CDR1 SEHNR and CDR2 FQNEAQ come from the germline V gene (reference sequence). Trimming stripped 4 bases from V and 5 bases from J, with 5 bases between. The CDR3 is 11 amino acids. The CDR3 spells CASSSRETQYF. CDR3 nucleotide sequence: TGTGCCAGCAGCTCCAGGGAGACCCAGTACTTC.

The chain has TRBV6-5 and TRBJ1-4; possible D gene TRBD1, 5 bases. The CDR3 length is 14 residues. Germline V gene sequence: CDR1 MNHEY, CDR2 SVGAGI. V lost 2 bases and J 3 bases, leaving 7 bases between the germline ends. The CDR3 loop is CASSYTRANEKLFF. The CDR3 DNA sequence: TGTGCCAGCAGTTACACCAGGGCTAATGAAAAACTGTTTTTT.

The chain recombines TRBV7-9 with TRBJ2-2, with D uncertain. CDR1 and CDR2 (germline): SEHNR, FQNEAQ (reference sequence). Between the trimmed V and J ends, which lost 3 bases and 8 bases, there was a span of 16 bases. The CDR3 spans 15 residues. CDR3 region: CASSFNANRVGELFF. CDR3 in DNA: TGTGCCAGCAGCTTTAATGCGAATCGCGTTGGGGAGCTGTTTTTT.

V usage is TRBV20-1 and J usage is TRBJ2-1; a weak D match, TRBD1 (5 bases). Per the germline V gene, CDR1 is DFQATT and CDR2 is SNEGSKA (reference sequence). The CDR3 is 11 residues long. Trimming took 6 bases from V and 7 from J, leaving 10 bases between them. In nucleotides, the CDR3 is TGCAGTGCGAGACAGAGGAATGAGCAGTTCTTC. It translates to CSARQRNEQFF.

The genes are TRBV4-1 and TRBJ1-2, with D unclear. The CDR3 length is 11 residues. The germline gives CDR1 MGHRA, CDR2 YSYEKL. The V end lost 5 bases, the J end lost 8 bases, and 9 bases lay between the germline ends. This CDR3 reads CASSAPSGYTF. The CDR3 coding sequence is TGCGCCAGCAGCGCCCCTAGCGGCTACACCTTC.

This clone was detected only once. This chain joins TRBV18 and TRBJ2-2; D gene ambiguous. Trimming left V 2 bases short and J 0 bases short, with 4 bases between. The CDR3 is 14 residues long. From germline, CDR1 is KGHSH and CDR2 LQKENI. The chain's CDR3 is CASSPFANTGELFF. The CDR3 region has the DNA TGTGCCAGCTCACCATTCGCGAACACCGGGGAGCTGTTTTTT.

The V gene is TRBV19, the J gene TRBJ2-1; possible D gene TRBD2, 6 bases. Trimming shortened V by 4 bases and J by 6 bases, and 10 bases separated the two germline ends. The germline V gene has CDR1 LNHDA and CDR2 SQIVND (reference sequence). This CDR3 has 13 residues. CDR3 bases: TGTGCCAGTAGTAGCCGGGGAGGCAATGAGCAGTTCTTC. It translates to CASSSRGGNEQFF. The entire variable domain, with the rest obtained from reference TRBV19 and TRBJ2-1, is as follows: DGGITQSPKYLFRKEGQNVTLSCEQNLNHDAMYWYRQDPGQGLRLIYYSQIVNDFQKGDIAEGYSVSREKKESFPLTVTSAQKNPTAFYLCASSSRGGNEQFFGPGTRLTVL.

The rearrangement uses TRBV12-3 or TRBV12-4 and TRBJ1-5; no firm D call. CDR3 length: 13 residues. The germline V and J ends were trimmed by 2 bases and 6 bases, with 8 bases remaining between them. In DNA form, the CDR3 reads TGTGCCAGCAGTTTACCTGAAAGTCAGCCCCAGCATTTT. This codes for CASSLPESQPQHF.

The gene calls are TRBV5-6 and TRBJ1-3; tentatively, D is TRBD1 (5 bases). Germline CDR1 SGHDT, CDR2 YYEEEE. Trimming shortened V by 4 bases and J by 6 bases, and 17 bases separated the two germline ends. This CDR3 has 15 residues. The CDR3 is CASSGGPGAENTIYF. CDR3 bases: TGTGCCAGCAGCGGGGGACCTGGGGCCGAAAACACCATATATTTT. Full variable domain (outside the CDR3, taken from reference TRBV5-6 and TRBJ1-3): DAGVTQSPTHLIKTRGQQVTLRCSPKSGHDTVSWYQQALGQGPQFIFQYYEEEERQRGNFPDRFSGHQFPNYSSELNVNALLLGDSALYLCASSGGPGAENTIYFGEGSWLTVV.